The clone carrying this T cell receptor beta chain has ten or more counts. These data originate in a study of neurological immune-mediated disorders. The germline V and J ends were trimmed by 10 bases and 4 bases, with 17 bases remaining between them. The CDR3 spans 13 residues. From germline, CDR1 is SGHRS and CDR2 YFSETQ. MiXCR was run by TCRdb on the 5' RACE reads, yielding one entry per CDR3 protein. The sample consists of roughly 60,000 distinct CDR3 sequences, 9.5% to 12% of them appearing once. This chain uses TRBV5-1 with TRBJ1-1; no clear D gene. The sequencing input was PBMCs. The source of this sequence is a man between 60 and 75 years old in good health. The CDR3 sequence is CAPSAGLPTEAFF. The CDR3 nucleotides read TGCGCCCCCTCGGCTGGCCTCCCCACTGAAGCTTTCTTT.